These 18 T cell receptor beta chains share one sample of origin, sequenced in a study of blood T cell repertoires in COVID-19 (dated by TCRdb to the early 2020s). Preparation of the library involved the immunoSEQ multiplex PCR assay. This immuneACCESS table, as held by TCRdb, lists in-frame sequences with V and J called but not all clones. Of the missing ones, under half trace to an unresolved V gene in checked studies; the others have no known cause. The sample table contains about 200,000 clones; only one count was recorded for roughly nine tenths of them. The ten largest clones capture 0.7% to 0.85% of the sample. The specimen sequenced was peripheral blood. These receptors all come from a woman in her sixties or seventies with acute or convalescent COVID-19.

The chain joins TRBV5-4 to TRBJ2-3; 8 bases match TRBD2. V dropped 1 base and J dropped 2; count of bases not matched to a gene: 6. The CDR3 has 16 amino acids. Germline CDR1 is SGHNT and CDR2 is YYREEE (reference sequence). CDR3 region: CASSLRAGGFTDTQYF. The CDR3 bases are TGTGCCAGCAGCTTGCGGGCGGGGGGCTTCACAGATACGCAGTATTTT.

This sequence joins TRBV10-1 and TRBJ1-3, with 10 bases fitting TRBD1. Per the germline V gene, CDR1 is WNHNN and CDR2 is SYGVQD (reference sequence). This CDR3 comprises 15 residues. Unmatched junction bases numbered 8, after V lost 6 bases and J lost 6 bases. The CDR3: CASSYTGTGANTIYF. The CDR3 nucleotides read TGCGCCAGCAGCTACACCGGGACAGGGGCAAACACCATATATTTT.

The CDR3 nucleotides are TGTGCCACCAGCAGAGAAGGGGGAGCCCACAATGAGCAGTTCTTC. As protein: CATSREGGAHNEQFF. V usage is TRBV15 and J usage is TRBJ2-1; the D gene is possibly TRBD1 (6 bases). V lost 0 bases, J lost 5 bases, and 11 bases lay in between. Germline lookup yields CDR1 LNHNV and CDR2 YYDKDF (reference sequence). CDR3 length: 15 amino acids. Filled out from reference TRBV15 and TRBJ2-1, the complete variable domain reads DAMVIQNPRYQVTQFGKPVTLSCSQTLNHNVMYWYQQKSSQAPKLLFHYYDKDFNNEADTPDNFQSRRPNTSFCFLDIRSPGLGDTAMYLCATSREGGAHNEQFFGPGTRLTVL.

The table lists this clone with a few counts. The chain is built from TRBV5-1 and TRBJ2-3; 7 nucleotides line up with TRBD1. This CDR3 is built from 14 residues. Germline CDR1 and CDR2: SGHRS and YFSETQ. With V trimmed by 7 bases and J by 0 bases, 5 bases remained unmatched. CDR3 region: CASFTGDSTDTQYF. The CDR3 DNA reads as TGCGCCAGCTTCACAGGGGACAGCACAGATACGCAGTATTTT.

In its sample, this clone was seen once. CDR3 sequence reads: CASRSSGIGSYEQYF. The CDR3, as DNA: TGTGCCAGCAGATCGAGCGGGATCGGGTCCTACGAGCAGTACTTC. This chain links TRBV6-5 with TRBJ2-7; 7 bases are a match to TRBD2. The V segment lost 6 bases and the J segment 1 base; nucleotides outside the gene matches: 9. Germline lookup yields CDR1 MNHEY and CDR2 SVGAGI. This CDR3 region has 15 residues.

This clone appeared once. The chain uses TRBV4-1 and TRBJ1-2; TRBD1 matches 8 bases. After removal of 1 base from V and 2 bases from J, the junction contained 6 bases not matched to a gene. The CDR3 covers 16 residues. From germline, CDR1 is MGHRA and CDR2 YSYEKL. The CDR3 coding sequence is TGCGCCAGCAGCCAAGTGGTGGCAGGGGGCAACTATGGCTACACCTTC. It is translated as CASSQVVAGGNYGYTF.

The gene calls are TRBV15 and TRBJ2-7, with unresolved D. Trimming removed 1 base from V and 4 bases from J, with 11 bases in between. The CDR3 is 14 residues long. From germline, CDR1 is LNHNV and CDR2 YYDKDF (reference sequence). The CDR3 DNA is TGTGCCACCAGCAGAGTGAGTAGTAGTTACGAGCAGTACTTC. It is translated as CATSRVSSSYEQYF.

The V call is TRBV2, the J call TRBJ2-1; 12 nucleotides match TRBD2. V dropped 3 bases and J dropped 9; count of bases not matched to a gene: 6. Germline lookup yields CDR1 SNHLY and CDR2 FYNNEI. The CDR3 is 15 amino acids. The CDR3 DNA sequence: TGTGCCAGCAGTGACGCTAGCGGGAGGGCCAGTGAGCAGTTCTTC. This encodes CASSDASGRASEQFF.

V gene TRBV15 combines with J gene TRBJ1-5; D ambiguous. CDR3 length: 16 amino acids. Germline V gene lookup returns CDR1 LNHNV and CDR2 YYDKDF (reference sequence). The V and J ends lost 3 bases and 4 bases respectively, with 16 bases between them. CDR3: CATSSKTDTANQPQHF. DNA of the CDR3: TGTGCCACCAGCAGTAAAACTGACACGGCAAATCAGCCCCAGCATTTT. Based on the CDR3 plus reference TRBV15 and TRBJ1-5, the full variable domain is DAMVIQNPRYQVTQFGKPVTLSCSQTLNHNVMYWYQQKSSQAPKLLFHYYDKDFNNEADTPDNFQSRRPNTSFCFLDIRSPGLGDTAMYLCATSSKTDTANQPQHFGDGTRLSIL.

The chain joins TRBV15 to TRBJ1-1; the D gene is possibly TRBD1 (5 bases). The germline gives CDR1 LNHNV, CDR2 YYDKDF (reference sequence). This CDR3 is 13 amino acids long. V lost 0 bases, J lost 10 bases, and 12 bases lay in between. The CDR3 DNA sequence: TGTGCCACCAGCAGAGATCGGGTAGGGGTAGCTTTCTTT. It codes for CATSRDRVGVAFF.

This rearrangement joins TRBV6-5 to TRBJ2-7; possible D gene TRBD2, 5 bases. Germline V gives CDR1 MNHEY, CDR2 SVGAGI. The CDR3 is made up of 15 amino acids. Trimming took 4 bases from V and 2 from J, leaving 15 bases between them. Here the CDR3 reads CASSSGGSATYEQYF. The CDR3 region has the DNA TGTGCCAGCAGTTCCGGTGGTAGCGCAACCTACGAGCAGTACTTC.

This chain links TRBV28 with TRBJ2-3, with 12 nucleotides matching TRBD2. Germline assignment: CDR1 MDHEN and CDR2 SYDVKM. Trimming at V came to 5 bases and at J to 5 bases, leaving 5 bases not matched to a gene. The CDR3 consists of 15 residues. The CDR3 DNA reads TGTGCCAGCAGTCCTAGCGGGAGGGCCTTAGATACGCAGTATTTT. It codes for CASSPSGRALDTQYF.

The chain carries TRBV7-8 and TRBJ2-5, with a weak D call TRBD1 (5 bases). This CDR3 comprises 15 residues. Trimming shortened V by 1 base and J by 1 base, and 10 bases separated the two germline ends. CDR1 and CDR2 (germline): SGHVS, FQNEAQ. The CDR3 loop reads CASSLVGVSQETQYF. CDR3 in DNA: TGTGCCAGCAGCTTAGTAGGGGTCAGCCAAGAGACCCAGTACTTC.

The CDR3 reads CMTGENTEAFF. As DNA, the CDR3 is TGCATGACAGGGGAGAACACTGAAGCTTTCTTT. J is TRBJ1-1 and V is TRBV20-1; 8 bases fit TRBD1. This CDR3 has 11 amino acids. Germline CDR1 is DFQATT and CDR2 is SNEGSKA (reference sequence).

This chain uses TRBV7-3 with TRBJ1-4; TRBD1 might be the D (5 bases). V was shortened by 7 bases and J by 8 bases, with 11 bases between the two germline ends. CDR1 SGHTA and CDR2 FQGTGA come from the germline V gene. CDR3 length: 12 amino acids. The CDR3 DNA reads as TGTGCCAGCAATGGAGGGGACGAAAAACTGTTTTTT. This translates into CASNGGDEKLFF.

The chain uses TRBV2 and TRBJ2-3; 14 nucleotides align to TRBD2. From germline, CDR1 is SNHLY and CDR2 FYNNEI. V trimming: 8 bases; J trimming: 0 bases; junction bases outside the gene matches: 4. The CDR3 has 16 residues. The CDR3, as DNA: TGTGCCAGCGGACTAGCGGGAGGTTCTAGCACAGATACGCAGTATTTT. Translating gives CASGLAGGSSTDTQYF. Supplemented by reference TRBV2 and TRBJ2-3, the full variable domain reads EPEVTQTPSHQVTQMGQEVILRCVPISNHLYFYWYRQILGQKVEFLVSFYNNEISEKSEIFDDQFSVERPDGSNFTLKIRSTKLEDSAMYFCASGLAGGSSTDTQYFGPGTRLTVL.

The rearrangement joins TRBV18 to TRBJ1-1; TRBD1 might be the D (6 bases). The V and J ends lost 3 bases and 5 bases respectively, with 16 bases between them. CDR1 is KGHSH and CDR2 is LQKENI in the germline V gene. The CDR3 is made up of 15 amino acids. CDR3: CASSPWDKMRTEAFF. The CDR3 nucleotides are TGTGCCAGCTCACCGTGGGACAAGATGAGGACTGAAGCTTTCTTT.

This chain joins TRBV3-1 (or the pseudogene TRBV3-2) and TRBJ2-7, with 8 bases lining up with TRBD1. Germline V lookup: CDR1 LGHDT, CDR2 YNNKEL (reference sequence). V shed 1 base and J 6 bases; nucleotides not matched to a gene: 5. This CDR3 region has 14 residues. The CDR3 DNA sequence: TGTGCCAGCAGCCAAGCCCTGGGACAGGCCGAGCAGTACTTC. The encoded protein is CASSQALGQAEQYF.